The 27 T cell receptor beta chains below were found in one sample sequenced in a study of blood T cell repertoires in COVID-19 (dated by TCRdb to between 2020 and 2021). The library was generated by the immunoSEQ multiplex PCR assay. TCRdb retrieved this table from immuneACCESS and kept in-frame rearrangements only. Not all clones are present; in checked studies, unresolved V genes account for under half, and no reason is known for the remainder. The sample contains 150,000 to 200,000 clones, roughly 90% of them found a single time. Approximately 2.8% of the sample belongs to the ten largest clones. Sample: peripheral blood. The receptor source for this set is a man between 60 and 75 years old with acute or convalescent COVID-19.

The chain employs TRBV30 and TRBJ2-4, with 8 bases identical to TRBD1. The V gene end was trimmed by 2 bases and the J gene end by 8 bases; junction bases not matched to a gene: 11. The germline CDR1 and CDR2 sequences are GTSNPN and SVGIG (reference sequence). The CDR3 runs to 15 residues. CDR3 loop: CAWSSPDRGRHIQYF. The CDR3 bases are TGTGCCTGGAGTTCCCCCGACAGGGGTCGACACATTCAGTACTTC.

The chain is built from TRBV7-2 and TRBJ1-1; D call uncertain. The V end lost 1 base, the J end lost 8 bases, and 17 bases lay between the germline ends. CDR3 length: 15 residues. Germline assignment: CDR1 SGHTA and CDR2 FQGNSA. CDR3 region: CASSLGVTLKVEAFF. CDR3 coding DNA: TGTGCCAGCAGCTTAGGGGTGACATTGAAGGTCGAAGCTTTCTTT.

The chain joins TRBV4-2 to TRBJ1-4; unclear D gene. The CDR3 extends over 14 amino acids. Looked up from germline, CDR1 is LGHNA and CDR2 is YNFKEQ. Trimming shortened V by 5 bases and J by 8 bases, and 15 bases separated the two germline ends. CDR3 sequence reads: CASSSPIESEKLFF. The DNA of the CDR3 is TGTGCCAGCAGCTCCCCAATAGAGAGCGAAAAACTGTTTTTT.

The chain carries TRBV6-6 and TRBJ2-7; 11 bases are shared with TRBD2. The CDR3 consists of 16 residues. Germline V gene lookup returns CDR1 MNHNY and CDR2 SVGAGI (reference sequence). Trimming at V came to 8 bases and at J to 1 base, leaving 10 bases not matched to a gene. The CDR3 region is CASGASGGTRSYEQYF. The CDR3 DNA is TGTGCCAGCGGCGCTAGCGGGGGGACCAGATCCTACGAGCAGTACTTC.

CDR3 in amino acids: CASSRKHNREGEKLFF. CDR3 sequence (DNA): TGCGCCAGCAGCCGAAAACATAACAGGGAAGGTGAAAAACTGTTTTTT. The chain joins TRBV23-1 to TRBJ1-4; tentative D call: TRBD1 (6 bases). TRBV23-1 is designated an ORF whose function remains uncertain. The CDR3 covers 16 residues. Trimming stripped 6 bases from V and 7 bases from J, with 21 bases between.

The J gene is TRBJ2-1, the V gene TRBV9; 9 bases match TRBD2. The length of the CDR3 is 17 residues. V gave up 0 bases and J gave up 0 bases; unmatched junction bases: 4. The germline V gene has CDR1 SGDLS and CDR2 YYNGEE. The DNA for the CDR3 is TGTGCCAGCAGCGTAGGTCTAGCGGGGAGCTCCTACAATGAGCAGTTCTTC. Its translation: CASSVGLAGSSYNEQFF.

The chain employs TRBV7-2 and TRBJ2-3, with 10 bases lining up with TRBD2. Germline-derived CDR1 and CDR2 are SGHTA and FQGNSA. The CDR3 totals 19 residues. J gave up 4 bases and V 1 base, and 14 bases lay outside the gene matches. DNA of the CDR3: TGTGCCAGCAGCTTAGGGAGGCGGGCTAGCGGGGGCGGTCCAGATACGCAGTATTTT. This translates into CASSLGRRASGGGPDTQYF.

The J gene is TRBJ1-6, the V gene TRBV5-8, with TRBD1 matching 11 bases. The CDR3 has 14 residues. V lost 4 bases to trimming and J lost 11 bases; unmatched junction nucleotides: 5. Germline lookup yields CDR1 SGHTS and CDR2 YDEGEE. The CDR3 reads CASSPGQGAPPLHF. The CDR3 DNA follows: TGTGCCAGCAGCCCCGGACAGGGGGCTCCACCCCTCCACTTT.

The V gene is TRBV6-5, the J gene TRBJ1-1; 7 bases are shared with TRBD1. V was clipped by 5 bases and J by 8 bases; unmatched bases: 8. The CDR3 is 13 amino acids. Germline loops: CDR1 MNHEY, CDR2 SVGAGI. The CDR3 bases are TGTGCCAGCAGTCAACAGGGGCCCCCCGAAGCTTTCTTT. This sequence encodes CASSQQGPPEAFF.

The chain employs TRBV6-1 and TRBJ1-3; D gene uncertain. CDR1 and CDR2 (germline): MNHNS, SASEGT. The CDR3 runs to 13 residues. With 0 bases removed from V and 4 bases from J, the gap between germline ends came to 4 bases. The CDR3, as DNA: TGTGCCAGCAGTGAAGCGAGAGGAAACACCATATATTTT. This translates into CASSEARGNTIYF.

The chain links TRBV30 to TRBJ2-1; TRBD2 aligns across 10 bases. Trimming at V came to 7 bases and at J to 0 bases, leaving 9 bases not matched to a gene. The CDR3 contains 16 residues. In germline, CDR1 is GTSNPN, CDR2 SVGIG (reference sequence). CDR3 bases: TGTGCCTACAATCAGAAGCGGGGGGGCTCCTACAATGAGCAGTTCTTC. Translating gives CAYNQKRGGSYNEQFF. The whole variable domain, filled in from reference TRBV30 and TRBJ2-1, reads SQTIHQWPATLVQPVGSPLSLECTVEGTSNPNLYWYRQAAGRGLQLLFYSVGIGQISSEVPQNLSASRPQDRQFILSSKKLLLSDSGFYLCAYNQKRGGSYNEQFFGPGTRLTVL.

The gene calls are TRBV10-3 and TRBJ1-5; D is unclear. This CDR3 contains 13 residues. Trimming left V 5 bases short and J 4 bases short, with 9 bases between. Germline V gene data show CDR1 as ENHRY and CDR2 as SYGVKD. The CDR3 nucleotides are TGTGCCATCAGTAGTCAGACTAATCAGCCCCAGCATTTT. It specifies CAISSQTNQPQHF.

The chain couples TRBV7-3 to TRBJ2-3; 9 bases align to TRBD2. The germline V gene has CDR1 SGHTA and CDR2 FQGTGA. CDR3 length: 14 residues. Trimming took 6 bases from V and 2 from J; bases not matched to a gene: 3. In DNA, the CDR3 is TGTGCCAGCAGAAGCGGGGGGAACACAGATACGCAGTATTTT. Its protein product is CASRSGGNTDTQYF. Looking up the rest from reference TRBV7-3 and TRBJ2-3 gives the full variable domain: GAGVSQTPSNKVTEKGKYVELRCDPISGHTALYWYRQSLGQGPEFLIYFQGTGAADDSGLPNDRFFAVRPEGSVSTLKIQRTERGDSAVYLCASRSGGNTDTQYFGPGTRLTVL.

The CDR3 loop is CASSVQSRDTGELFF. The CDR3 DNA reads TGTGCCAGCAGCGTACAGTCGAGGGACACCGGGGAGCTGTTTTTT. The chain has TRBV9 and TRBJ2-2, with a possible D match to TRBD2 (5 bases). Germline V gives CDR1 SGDLS, CDR2 YYNGEE. The germline V and J ends were trimmed by 1 base and 3 bases, with 10 bases remaining between them. The CDR3 has 15 residues.

A remark on this clone: Mismatch with germline at one junction end may stem from a read error. The rearrangement joins TRBV12-3 or TRBV12-4 to TRBJ1-2; 7 nucleotides line up with TRBD1. This CDR3 has 12 amino acids. The CDR3 spells CASSRNRGRPHF. As DNA, the CDR3 is TGTGCCAGCAGCCGAAACAGGGGTCGTCCTCATTTC.

The gene calls are TRBV6-2 or TRBV6-3 and TRBJ1-3, with D uncertain. CDR1 and CDR2 (germline): MNHEY, SVGEGT. Trimming cost V 0 bases and J 4 bases, with 7 bases left between them. This CDR3 comprises 14 residues. The CDR3 bases are TGTGCCAGCAGTTACTCGGCTAGAGGAAACACCATATATTTT. Translating gives CASSYSARGNTIYF.

The chain uses TRBV9 and TRBJ1-3; 9 bases match TRBD1. From germline, CDR1 is SGDLS and CDR2 YYNGEE. The V gene end was trimmed by 3 bases and the J gene end by 3 bases; junction bases not matched to a gene: 19. This CDR3 contains 20 residues. The CDR3 bases are TGTGCCAGCAGCGCCAACGGGGACAGGGAGTTTGTATCGTTTGGAAACACCATATATTTT. Protein: CASSANGDREFVSFGNTIYF.

The rearrangement uses TRBV3-1 (or the pseudogene TRBV3-2) and TRBJ2-5; 9 bases fit TRBD2. V lost 4 bases to trimming and J lost 5 bases; unmatched junction nucleotides: 20. There are 19 residues in the CDR3. From germline, CDR1 is LGHDT and CDR2 YNNKEL (reference sequence). CDR3 sequence: CASSRLLAGGLASSETQYF. As DNA, the CDR3 is TGTGCCAGCAGCCGTCTACTTGCGGGGGGGCTGGCCAGCAGTGAGACCCAGTACTTC.

The chain combines TRBV18 with TRBJ2-1, with a possible D match to TRBD2 (6 bases). V gave up 2 bases and J gave up 9 bases, with 8 bases separating them. This CDR3 is 12 amino acids long. Germline CDR1 is KGHSH and CDR2 is LQKENI. The CDR3 nucleotides read TGTGCCAGCTCACCAACGGAGGGTGAGCAGTTCTTC. Translated, it gives CASSPTEGEQFF.

The rearrangement links TRBV2 to TRBJ2-6, with D possibly matching TRBD1 (6 bases). Per germline, CDR1 SNHLY and CDR2 FYNNEI. V was cut by 4 bases and J by 0 bases, with 13 bases left in between. The length of the CDR3 is 17 residues. CDR3 sequence reads: CASSVDRLISGANVLTF. The CDR3, as DNA: TGTGCCAGCAGTGTCGACAGGTTGATCTCTGGGGCCAACGTCCTGACTTTC.

The chain recombines TRBV7-9 with TRBJ2-1, with D possibly TRBD2 on 5 matching bases. Germline values: CDR1 SEHNR, CDR2 FQNEAQ (reference sequence). The length of the CDR3 is 14 residues. The germline V and J ends were trimmed by 4 bases and 5 bases, with 12 bases remaining between them. The CDR3 sequence: CASSSAPGNNEQFF. The CDR3 region has the DNA TGTGCCAGCAGCTCCGCACCGGGGAACAATGAGCAGTTCTTC.

The chain links TRBV7-8 to TRBJ1-3, with TRBD1 matching 7 bases. Germline assignment: CDR1 SGHVS and CDR2 FQNEAQ. The junction had 7 bases not matched to a gene; V was cut back by 4 bases and J by 4 bases. The CDR3 has 15 residues. CDR3 DNA sequence: TGTGCCAGCAGCTCACAGGGGCTCTACGGAAACACCATATATTTT. Amino acid sequence: CASSSQGLYGNTIYF.

The chain recombines TRBV11-2 with TRBJ2-1; TRBD1 matches at 9 bases. The CDR3 length is 16 residues. With 5 bases clipped from V and 6 bases from J, the junction kept 11 bases outside the gene matches. The germline CDR1 and CDR2 sequences are SGHAT and FQNNGV. CDR3 loop: CASSLRAGTGSNEQFF. DNA for the CDR3: TGTGCCAGCAGCCTCCGAGCTGGGACAGGGTCCAATGAGCAGTTCTTC.

The V and J genes are TRBV5-6 and TRBJ1-3; possibly TRBD1 for D (6 bases). The germline V gene has CDR1 SGHDT and CDR2 YYEEEE. This CDR3 region has 16 residues. V dropped 4 bases and J dropped 5 bases, with 19 bases sitting between them. The DNA of the CDR3 is TGTGCCAGCAGCCGAGAATCAGGGGCCGTTCGAAACACCATATATTTT. Amino acid sequence: CASSRESGAVRNTIYF.

The chain has TRBV12-3 or TRBV12-4 and TRBJ1-5; 7 bases fit TRBD1. With 3 bases clipped from V and 6 bases from J, the junction kept 2 bases outside the gene matches. The CDR3 totals 13 residues. The CDR3 sequence is CASSLEGAQPQHF. The CDR3 region has the DNA TGTGCCAGCAGTTTGGAGGGGGCTCAGCCCCAGCATTTT.

This clone occurred many times. The chain combines TRBV4-1 with TRBJ1-1, with 7 bases identical to TRBD1. Germline V CDR1 and CDR2: MGHRA, YSYEKL. This CDR3 region has 13 residues. J gave up 3 bases and V 5 bases, and 3 bases lay outside the gene matches. As DNA, the CDR3 is TGCGCCAGCAGCACACAGGGGTACACTGAAGCTTTCTTT. Translating it yields CASSTQGYTEAFF.

The chain is built from TRBV29-1 and TRBJ1-1; 8 nucleotides match TRBD1. The V gene end was trimmed by 7 bases and the J gene end by 4 bases; junction bases not matched to a gene: 8. The CDR3 consists of 13 residues. From germline, CDR1 is SQVTM and CDR2 ANQGSEA. The CDR3 sequence is CSARGQGVTEAFF. As DNA, the CDR3 is TGCAGCGCCAGAGGACAGGGTGTCACTGAAGCTTTCTTT. Drawing the rest from reference TRBV29-1 and TRBJ1-1, the complete variable domain is SAVISQKPSRDICQRGTSLTIQCQVDSQVTMMFWYRQQPGQSLTLIATANQGSEATYESGFVIDKFPISRPNLTFSTLTVSNMSPEDSSIYLCSARGQGVTEAFFGQGTRLTVV.